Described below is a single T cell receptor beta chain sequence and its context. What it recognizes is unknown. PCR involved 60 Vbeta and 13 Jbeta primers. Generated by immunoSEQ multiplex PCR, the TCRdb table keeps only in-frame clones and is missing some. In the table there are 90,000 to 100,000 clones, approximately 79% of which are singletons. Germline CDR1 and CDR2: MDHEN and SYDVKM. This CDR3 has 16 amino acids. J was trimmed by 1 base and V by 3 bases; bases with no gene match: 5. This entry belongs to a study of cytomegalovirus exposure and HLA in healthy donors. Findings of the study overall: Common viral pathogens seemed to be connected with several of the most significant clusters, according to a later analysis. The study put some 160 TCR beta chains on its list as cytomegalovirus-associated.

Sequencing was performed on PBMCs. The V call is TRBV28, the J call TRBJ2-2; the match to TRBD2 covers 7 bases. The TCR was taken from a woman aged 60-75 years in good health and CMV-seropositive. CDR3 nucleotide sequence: TGTGCCAGCAGTTTGTGGCGGGAGAGGAACACCGGGGAGCTGTTTTTT. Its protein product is CASSLWRERNTGELFF.